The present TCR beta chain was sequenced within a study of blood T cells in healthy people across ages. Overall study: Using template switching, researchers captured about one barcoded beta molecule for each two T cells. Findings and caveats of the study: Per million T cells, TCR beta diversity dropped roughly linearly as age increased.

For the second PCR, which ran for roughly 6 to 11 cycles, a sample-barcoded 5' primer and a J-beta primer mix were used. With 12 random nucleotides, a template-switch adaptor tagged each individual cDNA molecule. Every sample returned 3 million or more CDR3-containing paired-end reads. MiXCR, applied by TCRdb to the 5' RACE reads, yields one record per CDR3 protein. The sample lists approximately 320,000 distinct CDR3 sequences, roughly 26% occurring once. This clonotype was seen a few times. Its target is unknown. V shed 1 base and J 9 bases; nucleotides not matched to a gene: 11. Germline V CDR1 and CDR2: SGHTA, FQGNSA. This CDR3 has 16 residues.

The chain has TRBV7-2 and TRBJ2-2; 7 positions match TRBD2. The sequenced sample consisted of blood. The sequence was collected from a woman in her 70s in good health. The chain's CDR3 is CASSLVASGRNRELFF. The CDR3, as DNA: TGTGCCAGCAGCTTAGTGGCTAGCGGTAGAAACCGGGAGCTGTTTTTT. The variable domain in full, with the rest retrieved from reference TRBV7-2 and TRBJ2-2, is GAGVSQSPSNKVTEKGKDVELRCDPISGHTALYWYRQSLGQGLEFLIYFQGNSAPDKSGLPSDRFSAERTGGSVSTLTIQRTQQEDSAVYLCASSLVASGRNRELFFGEGSRLTVL.